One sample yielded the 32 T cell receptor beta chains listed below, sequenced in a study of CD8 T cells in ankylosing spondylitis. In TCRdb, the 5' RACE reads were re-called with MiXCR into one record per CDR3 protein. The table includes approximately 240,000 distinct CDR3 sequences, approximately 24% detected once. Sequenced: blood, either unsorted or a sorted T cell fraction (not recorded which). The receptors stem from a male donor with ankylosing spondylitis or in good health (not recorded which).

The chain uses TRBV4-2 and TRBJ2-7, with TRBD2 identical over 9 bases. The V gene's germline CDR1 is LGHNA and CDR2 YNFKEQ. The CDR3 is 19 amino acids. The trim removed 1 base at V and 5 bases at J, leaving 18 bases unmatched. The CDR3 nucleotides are TGTGCCAGCAGCCAAGTCGGGGCGCTAGCGGGGAGTTCGATCGACGAGCAGTACTTC. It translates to CASSQVGALAGSSIDEQYF.

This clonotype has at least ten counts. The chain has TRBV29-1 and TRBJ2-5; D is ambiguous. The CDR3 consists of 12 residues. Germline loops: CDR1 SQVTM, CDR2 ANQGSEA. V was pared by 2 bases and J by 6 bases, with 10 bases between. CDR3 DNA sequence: TGCAGCGTTGAACTTATTTTAAAGACCCAGTACTTC. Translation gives CSVELILKTQYF. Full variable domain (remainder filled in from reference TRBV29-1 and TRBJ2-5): SAVISQKPSRDICQRGTSLTIQCQVDSQVTMMFWYRQQPGQSLTLIATANQGSEATYESGFVIDKFPISRPNLTFSTLTVSNMSPEDSSIYLCSVELILKTQYFGPGTRLLVL.

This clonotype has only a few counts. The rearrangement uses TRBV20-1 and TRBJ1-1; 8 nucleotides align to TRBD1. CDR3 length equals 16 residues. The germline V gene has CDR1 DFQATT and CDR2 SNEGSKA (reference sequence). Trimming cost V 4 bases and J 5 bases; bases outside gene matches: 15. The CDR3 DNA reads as TGCAGTGCTACACCGGACAGGGACCCTTGGAGTACTGAAGCTTTCTTT. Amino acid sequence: CSATPDRDPWSTEAFF.

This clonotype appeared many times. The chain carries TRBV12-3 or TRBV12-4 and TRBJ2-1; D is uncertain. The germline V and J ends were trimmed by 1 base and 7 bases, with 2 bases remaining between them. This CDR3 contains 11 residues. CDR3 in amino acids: CASSLGNEQFF. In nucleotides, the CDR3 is TGTGCCAGCAGTTTAGGGAATGAGCAGTTCTTC.

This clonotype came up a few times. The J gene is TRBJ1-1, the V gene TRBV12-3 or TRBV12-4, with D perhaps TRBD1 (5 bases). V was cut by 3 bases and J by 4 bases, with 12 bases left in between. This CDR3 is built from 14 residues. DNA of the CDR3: TGTGCCAGCAGTTTGGGGGGGGTTGGCACTGAAGCTTTCTTT. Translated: CASSLGGVGTEAFF.

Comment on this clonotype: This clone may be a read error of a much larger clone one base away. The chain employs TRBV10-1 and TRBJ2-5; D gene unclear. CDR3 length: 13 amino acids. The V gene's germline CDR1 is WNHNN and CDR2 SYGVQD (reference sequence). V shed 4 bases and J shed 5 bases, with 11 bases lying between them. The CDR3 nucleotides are TGCGCCAGCAGTGCGTTGCAAGGGGAGACCCAGTACTTC. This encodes CASSALQGETQYF.

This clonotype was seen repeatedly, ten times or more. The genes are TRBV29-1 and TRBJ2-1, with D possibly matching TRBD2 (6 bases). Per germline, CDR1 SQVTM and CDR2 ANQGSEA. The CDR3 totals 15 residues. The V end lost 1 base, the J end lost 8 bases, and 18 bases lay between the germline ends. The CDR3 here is CSVEGFGDSRDEQFF. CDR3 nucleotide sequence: TGCAGCGTTGAAGGTTTCGGGGACTCGAGGGATGAGCAGTTCTTC.

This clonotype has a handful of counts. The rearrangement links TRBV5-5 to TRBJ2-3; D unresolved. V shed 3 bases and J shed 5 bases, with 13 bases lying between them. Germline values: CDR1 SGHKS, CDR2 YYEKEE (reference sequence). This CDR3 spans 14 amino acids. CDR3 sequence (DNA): TGTGCCAGCAGCTGGACCGGTTCGGGAGATACGCAGTATTTT. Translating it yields CASSWTGSGDTQYF.

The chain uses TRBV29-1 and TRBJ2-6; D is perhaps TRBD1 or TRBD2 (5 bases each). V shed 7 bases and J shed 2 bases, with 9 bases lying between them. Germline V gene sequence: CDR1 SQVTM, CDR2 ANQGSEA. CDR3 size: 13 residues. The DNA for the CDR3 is TGCAGCGCTGGGGGTCCTGGGGCCAACGTCCTGACTTTC. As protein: CSAGGPGANVLTF.

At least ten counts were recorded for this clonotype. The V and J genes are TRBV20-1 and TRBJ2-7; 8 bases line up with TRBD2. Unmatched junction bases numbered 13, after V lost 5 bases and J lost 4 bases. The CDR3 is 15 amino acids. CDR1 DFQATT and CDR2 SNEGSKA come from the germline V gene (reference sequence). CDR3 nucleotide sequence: TGCAGTGCTCCCCGGAGGATAGCGGGGTCTTACGAGCAGTACTTC. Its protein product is CSAPRRIAGSYEQYF.

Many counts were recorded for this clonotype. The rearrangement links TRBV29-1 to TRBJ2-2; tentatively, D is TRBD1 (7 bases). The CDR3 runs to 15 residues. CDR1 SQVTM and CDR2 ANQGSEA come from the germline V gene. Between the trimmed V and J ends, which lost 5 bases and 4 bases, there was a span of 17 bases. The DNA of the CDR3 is TGCAGCGTTATTATAGGGGGCGGGATCACCGGGGAGCTGTTTTTT. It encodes CSVIIGGGITGELFF.

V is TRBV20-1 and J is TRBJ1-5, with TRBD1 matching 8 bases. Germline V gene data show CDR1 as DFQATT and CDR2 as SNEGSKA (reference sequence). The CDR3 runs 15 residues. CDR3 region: CFWGQAPGDNQPQHF. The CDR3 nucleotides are TGCTTCTGGGGACAGGCTCCGGGCGACAATCAGCCCCAGCATTTT.

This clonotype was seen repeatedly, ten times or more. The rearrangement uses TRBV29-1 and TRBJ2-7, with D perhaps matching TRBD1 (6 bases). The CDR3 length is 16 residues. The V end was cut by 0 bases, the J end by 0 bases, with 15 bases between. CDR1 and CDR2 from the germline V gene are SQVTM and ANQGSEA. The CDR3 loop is CSVEEWTDNFSYEQYF. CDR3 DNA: TGCAGCGTTGAAGAATGGACAGACAACTTCTCCTACGAGCAGTACTTC.

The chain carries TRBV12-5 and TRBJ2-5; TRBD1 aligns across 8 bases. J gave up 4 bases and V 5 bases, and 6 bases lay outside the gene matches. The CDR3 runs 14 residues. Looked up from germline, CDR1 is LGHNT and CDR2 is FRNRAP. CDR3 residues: CASGTGQGGETQYF. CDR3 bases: TGTGCTAGTGGTACCGGACAGGGAGGAGAGACCCAGTACTTC.

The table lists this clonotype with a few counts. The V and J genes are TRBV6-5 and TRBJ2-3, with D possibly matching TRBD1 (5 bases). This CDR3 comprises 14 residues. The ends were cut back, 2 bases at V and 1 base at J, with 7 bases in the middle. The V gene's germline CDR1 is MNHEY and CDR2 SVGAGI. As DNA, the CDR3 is TGTGCCAGCAGTTACGGGGCAGGCACAGATACGCAGTATTTT. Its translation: CASSYGAGTDTQYF.

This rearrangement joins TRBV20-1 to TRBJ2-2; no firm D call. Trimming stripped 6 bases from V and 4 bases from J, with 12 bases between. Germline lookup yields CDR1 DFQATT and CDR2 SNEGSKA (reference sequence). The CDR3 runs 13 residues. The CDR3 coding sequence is TGCAGTGCAGGGCTTCAGAGCACCGGGGAGCTGTTTTTT. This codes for CSAGLQSTGELFF.

The CDR3 reads CSATDGGKGAQHF. CDR3 bases: TGCAGTGCCACAGACGGGGGAAAGGGGGCCCAGCATTTT. The rearrangement links TRBV20-1 to TRBJ1-5; D may be TRBD1 (6 bases). Per germline, CDR1 DFQATT and CDR2 SNEGSKA (reference sequence). V dropped 6 bases and J dropped 11 bases, with 20 bases sitting between them. CDR3 length equals 13 residues.

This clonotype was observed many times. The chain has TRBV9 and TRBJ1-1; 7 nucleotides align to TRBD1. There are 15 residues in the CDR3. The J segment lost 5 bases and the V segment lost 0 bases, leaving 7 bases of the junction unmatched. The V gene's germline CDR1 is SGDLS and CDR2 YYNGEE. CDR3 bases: TGTGCCAGCAGCGTAGGAACAGGGGTTGCGACTGAAGCTTTCTTT. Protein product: CASSVGTGVATEAFF.

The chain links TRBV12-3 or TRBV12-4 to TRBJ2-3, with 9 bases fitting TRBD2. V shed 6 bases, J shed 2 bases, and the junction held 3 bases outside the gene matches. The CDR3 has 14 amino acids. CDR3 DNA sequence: TGTGCCAGCAGCAGACTAGCGGTCACAGATACGCAGTATTTT. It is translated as CASSRLAVTDTQYF.

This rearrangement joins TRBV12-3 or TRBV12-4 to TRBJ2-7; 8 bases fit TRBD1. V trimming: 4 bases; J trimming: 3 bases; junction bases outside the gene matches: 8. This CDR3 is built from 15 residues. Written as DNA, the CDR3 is TGTGCCAGCAGTTCCAACCGGGACAGGAGCTACGAGCAGTACTTC. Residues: CASSSNRDRSYEQYF.

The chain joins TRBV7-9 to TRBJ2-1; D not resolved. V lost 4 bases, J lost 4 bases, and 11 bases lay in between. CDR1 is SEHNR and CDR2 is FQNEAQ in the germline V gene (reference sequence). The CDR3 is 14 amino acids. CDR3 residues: CASSSPDPYNEQFF. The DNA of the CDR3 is TGTGCCAGCAGCTCTCCGGACCCATACAATGAGCAGTTCTTC.

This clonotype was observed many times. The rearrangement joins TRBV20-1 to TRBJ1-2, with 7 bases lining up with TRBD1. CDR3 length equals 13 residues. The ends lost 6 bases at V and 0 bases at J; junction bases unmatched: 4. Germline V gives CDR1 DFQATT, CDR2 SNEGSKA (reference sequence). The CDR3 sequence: CSATGQTNYGYTF. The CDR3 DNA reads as TGCAGTGCAACGGGACAGACTAACTATGGCTACACCTTC.

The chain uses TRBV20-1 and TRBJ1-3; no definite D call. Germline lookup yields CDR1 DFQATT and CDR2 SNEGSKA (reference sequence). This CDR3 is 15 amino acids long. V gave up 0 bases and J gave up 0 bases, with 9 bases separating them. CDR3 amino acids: CSARDLAVSGNTIYF. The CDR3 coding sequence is TGCAGTGCTAGAGATCTAGCCGTCTCTGGAAACACCATATATTTT.

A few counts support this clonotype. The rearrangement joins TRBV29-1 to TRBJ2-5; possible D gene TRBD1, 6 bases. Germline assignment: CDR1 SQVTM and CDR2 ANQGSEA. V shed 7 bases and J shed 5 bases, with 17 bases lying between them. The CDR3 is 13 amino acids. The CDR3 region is CSARGQYTETQYF. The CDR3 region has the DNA TGCAGCGCCAGGGGACAATACACGGAGACCCAGTACTTC.

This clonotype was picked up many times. The CDR3 spells CASSQVGTGQETQYF. The DNA of the CDR3 is TGTGCCAGCAGCCAAGTCGGGACAGGGCAAGAGACCCAGTACTTC. This chain links TRBV3-1 with TRBJ2-5, with 9 bases lining up with TRBD1. The CDR3 runs 15 residues. Germline CDR1 reads LGHDT; CDR2 reads YNNKEL (reference sequence). Losses at the gene ends were 1 base for V and 2 bases for J; bases not matched to a gene: 2.

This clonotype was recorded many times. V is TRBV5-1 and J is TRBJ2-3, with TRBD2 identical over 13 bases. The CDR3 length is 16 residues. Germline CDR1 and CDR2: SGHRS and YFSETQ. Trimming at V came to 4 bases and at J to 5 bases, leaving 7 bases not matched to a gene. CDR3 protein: CASSGRLAGGGDTQYF. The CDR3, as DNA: TGCGCCAGCAGCGGGCGACTAGCGGGGGGCGGAGATACGCAGTATTTT.

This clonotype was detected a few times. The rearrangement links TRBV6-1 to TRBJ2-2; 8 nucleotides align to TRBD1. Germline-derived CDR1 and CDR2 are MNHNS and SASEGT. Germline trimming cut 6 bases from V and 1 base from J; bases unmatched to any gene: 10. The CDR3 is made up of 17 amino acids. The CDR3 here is CASRRRSGTGNTGELFF. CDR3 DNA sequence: TGTGCCAGCAGACGCCGCTCCGGGACAGGGAACACCGGGGAGCTGTTTTTT.

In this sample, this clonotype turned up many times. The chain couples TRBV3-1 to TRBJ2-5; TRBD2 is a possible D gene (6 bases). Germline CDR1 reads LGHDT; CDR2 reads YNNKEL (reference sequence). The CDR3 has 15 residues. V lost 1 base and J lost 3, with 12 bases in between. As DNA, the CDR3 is TGTGCCAGCAGCCAAGTCTCCCTAGCGAAAGAGACCCAGTACTTC. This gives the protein CASSQVSLAKETQYF.

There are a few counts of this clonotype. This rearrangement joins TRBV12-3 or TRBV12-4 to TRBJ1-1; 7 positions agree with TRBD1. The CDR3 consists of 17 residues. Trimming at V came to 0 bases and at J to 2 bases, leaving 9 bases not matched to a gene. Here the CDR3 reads CASSLAGPGQLNTEAFF. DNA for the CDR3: TGTGCCAGCAGTTTAGCAGGACCGGGACAGCTTAACACTGAAGCTTTCTTT.

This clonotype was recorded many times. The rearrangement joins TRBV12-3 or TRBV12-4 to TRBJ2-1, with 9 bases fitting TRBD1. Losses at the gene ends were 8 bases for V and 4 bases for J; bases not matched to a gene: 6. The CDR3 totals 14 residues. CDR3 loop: CASLRTGAYNEQFF. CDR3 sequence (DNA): TGTGCCAGCTTAAGGACAGGGGCGTACAATGAGCAGTTCTTC.

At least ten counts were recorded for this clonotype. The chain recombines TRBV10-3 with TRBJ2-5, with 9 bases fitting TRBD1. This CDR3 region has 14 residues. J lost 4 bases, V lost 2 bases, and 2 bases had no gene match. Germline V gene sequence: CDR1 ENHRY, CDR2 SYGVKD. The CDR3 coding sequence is TGTGCCATCAGTGAGGGACAGGGGCTAGAGACCCAGTACTTC. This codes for CAISEGQGLETQYF.

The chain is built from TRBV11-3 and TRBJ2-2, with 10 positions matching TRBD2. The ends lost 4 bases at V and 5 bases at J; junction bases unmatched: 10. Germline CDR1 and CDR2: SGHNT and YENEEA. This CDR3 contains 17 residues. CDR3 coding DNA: TGTGCCAGCAGCTCCCGAGAGCGGGGGGGCAGGACCGGGGAGCTGTTTTTT. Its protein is CASSSRERGGRTGELFF.